Presented here are 2 T cell receptor beta chains from one specimen sequenced in a study of T cell repertoires in cytomegalovirus infection. Each CDR3 protein is one row after TCRdb ran MiXCR on the reads. The sample carries 650,000 to 900,000 distinct CDR3 sequences, about 30% recorded once. Their specific antigens are unknown. Sequencing was performed on cultured CD8+ T cells from PBMCs, taken from culture after CMV antigen stimulation. All receptors derive from a human donor in good health (CMV status not recorded). Some clones in this sample may be carry-over from other donors' samples.

This clonotype was detected only a few times. The chain has TRBV2 and TRBJ2-7; 11 bases map to TRBD2. The ends lost 5 bases at V and 1 base at J; junction bases unmatched: 7. This CDR3 has 16 amino acids. The germline V gene encodes CDR1 SNHLY and CDR2 FYNNEI. The CDR3 spells CASSRLAGGLSYEQYF. The DNA of the CDR3 is TGTGCCAGCAGTCGGCTAGCGGGGGGCCTATCCTACGAGCAGTACTTC.

This chain uses TRBV4-3 with TRBJ2-1; D could derive from TRBD1 or TRBD2 (5 bases each). Trimming left V 3 bases short and J 4 bases short, with 13 bases between. CDR1 is LGHNA and CDR2 is YSLEER in the germline V gene. The CDR3 covers 15 residues. The CDR3, as DNA: TGCGCCAGCAGCCATGCCGGGACGCGGTACAATGAGCAGTTCTTC. Its translation is CASSHAGTRYNEQFF.